Below are 27 T cell receptor beta chains sequenced from a single sample in a study of early T cells in non-severe SARS-CoV-2 infection. Each CDR3 protein is one row after TCRdb ran MiXCR on the 5' RACE reads. Counted here are about 38,000 distinct CDR3 sequences, around 6.5% occurring once; the ten biggest clones make up around 23%. This specimen was whole blood, taken at baseline. The receptors were gathered from an adult who was a healthcare worker with PCR-confirmed SARS-CoV-2 infection or an uninfected control (not recorded which).

This clonotype was recorded at least ten times. The rearrangement links TRBV28 to TRBJ2-2; D not resolved. Between the trimmed V and J ends, which lost 4 bases and 3 bases, there was a span of 9 bases. The CDR3 length is 14 residues. Per the germline V gene, CDR1 is MDHEN and CDR2 is SYDVKM. This CDR3 reads CASSWSPDTGELFF. The CDR3, as DNA: TGTGCCAGCAGTTGGAGTCCGGACACCGGGGAGCTGTTTTTT.

This chain links TRBV20-1 with TRBJ1-1, with a tentative D call TRBD1 (6 bases). Germline CDR1 and CDR2: DFQATT and SNEGSKA (reference sequence). This CDR3 has 14 amino acids. V gave up 3 bases and J gave up 1 base, with 12 bases separating them. The chain's CDR3 is CSARVGARNTEAFF. The DNA for the CDR3 is TGCAGTGCTAGGGTGGGGGCGCGGAACACTGAAGCTTTCTTT.

The sample holds many counts of this clonotype. This chain joins TRBV28 and TRBJ1-2; D might be TRBD1 (6 bases). There are 12 residues in the CDR3. Looked up from germline, CDR1 is MDHEN and CDR2 is SYDVKM. V lost 6 bases and J 4 bases, leaving 9 bases between the germline ends. For the CDR3, the DNA is TGTGCCAGCAGCTTGGACAGCTATGGCTACACCTTC. Amino acid sequence: CASSLDSYGYTF.

The chain uses TRBV28 and TRBJ2-7, with D possibly TRBD1 on 6 matching bases. CDR3 length equals 14 residues. V gave up 6 bases and J gave up 3 bases, with 15 bases separating them. Germline-derived CDR1 and CDR2 are MDHEN and SYDVKM. The CDR3 nucleotides read TGTGCCAGCAGGCCAGAAGGGGGAATCTACGAGCAGTACTTC. Its protein product is CASRPEGGIYEQYF.

This clonotype has a count of ten or more. This chain links TRBV6-2 or TRBV6-3 with TRBJ2-1, with 12 bases identical to TRBD2. The germline V gene has CDR1 MNHEY and CDR2 SVGEGT. Trimming cost V 2 bases and J 11 bases; bases outside gene matches: 10. CDR3 length equals 16 residues. In DNA, the CDR3 is TGTGCCAGCAGTTACACCCTAGCGGGAGGGCCTTTGAAGCAGTTCTTC. Its translation is CASSYTLAGGPLKQFF.

J is TRBJ2-5 and V is TRBV7-9; 15 bases are shared with TRBD2. This CDR3 contains 17 residues. In germline, CDR1 is SEHNR, CDR2 FQNEAQ (reference sequence). V gave up 5 bases and J gave up 4 bases; unmatched junction bases: 8. The CDR3 DNA reads TGTGCCAGCAGCCGGACTAGCGGGAGGGCCCAAGCAGAGACCCAGTACTTC. It translates to CASSRTSGRAQAETQYF.

This clonotype appeared many times. V is TRBV11-2 and J is TRBJ2-6; D gene uncertain. The CDR3 is 15 amino acids. With 8 bases removed from V and 0 bases from J, the gap between germline ends came to 11 bases. The V gene's germline CDR1 is SGHAT and CDR2 FQNNGV. CDR3 amino acids: CASAVSHSGANVLTF. In DNA form, the CDR3 reads TGTGCCAGCGCTGTGAGCCACTCTGGGGCCAACGTCCTGACTTTC.

This clonotype was recorded many times. The chain carries TRBV5-1 and TRBJ2-7; weak D call: TRBD1 (6 bases). The CDR3 has 16 amino acids. Trimming removed 0 bases from V and 2 bases from J, with 15 bases in between. Germline V gene lookup returns CDR1 SGHRS and CDR2 YFSETQ. The CDR3 DNA is TGCGCCAGCAGCTTGGATGGGACACAGGCCGCCTACGAGCAGTACTTC. Its protein is CASSLDGTQAAYEQYF.

In its sample, this clonotype was seen a few times. The V and J genes are TRBV19 and TRBJ2-2; 7 nucleotides line up with TRBD1. Losses at the gene ends were 2 bases for V and 1 base for J; bases not matched to a gene: 4. CDR1 and CDR2 from the germline V gene are LNHDA and SQIVND (reference sequence). The CDR3 is 16 residues long. CDR3 nucleotide sequence: TGTGCCAGTAGTATAAGGTCAGGGGGGAACACCGGGGAGCTGTTTTTT. As protein: CASSIRSGGNTGELFF.

In its sample, this clonotype was seen many times. V gene TRBV19 combines with J gene TRBJ1-5; TRBD1 might be the D (5 bases). The V gene's germline CDR1 is LNHDA and CDR2 SQIVND (reference sequence). The CDR3 extends over 14 amino acids. V was clipped by 5 bases and J by 8 bases, with 16 bases between them. CDR3 coding DNA: TGTGCCAGTAGTCTCCGGGGGGATGCAAAGCCCCAGCATTTT. Amino acids: CASSLRGDAKPQHF.

This clonotype has more than one count but fewer than ten. This rearrangement joins TRBV20-1 to TRBJ2-3; D remains unclear. Germline CDR1 is DFQATT and CDR2 is SNEGSKA (reference sequence). The V end lost 0 bases, the J end lost 4 bases, and 11 bases lay between the germline ends. This CDR3 comprises 14 residues. The CDR3 coding sequence is TGCAGTGCTAGAGATACAGTAGTCCCAGATACGCAGTATTTT. Protein: CSARDTVVPDTQYF.

This clonotype was seen more than once but under ten times. The junction and the germline gene differ at one end; a read error may be behind it. This chain joins TRBV20-1 and TRBJ1-1; D uncertain. Germline V gene lookup returns CDR1 DFQATT and CDR2 SNEGSKA (reference sequence). This CDR3 comprises 13 residues. The DNA for the CDR3 is TGCAGTGCTAACAGTTTTCCGAACACTGAAGCTTTCTTC. Residues: CSANSFPNTEAFF.

This clonotype has just a few counts. The chain has TRBV11-2 and TRBJ1-1, with D unclear. Germline V CDR1 and CDR2: SGHAT, FQNNGV. CDR3 length: 13 amino acids. V gave up 5 bases and J gave up 3 bases, with 10 bases separating them. CDR3 DNA sequence: TGTGCCAGCAGCGCTATGCTCGACACTGAAGCTTTCTTT. This gives the protein CASSAMLDTEAFF.

This clonotype has just one count. One end of the junction is discordant with germline, which a read error may explain. The rearrangement uses TRBV28 and TRBJ2-1; 7 nucleotides match TRBD2. This CDR3 has 14 amino acids. CDR1 and CDR2 from the germline V gene are MDHEN and SYDVKM. CDR3 coding DNA: TGTGCCAGCAGAGTCAGCGGGAAGAACAATGAGCAGTCCTTC. This codes for CASRVSGKNNEQSF.

V and J are TRBV5-4 and TRBJ1-1; no clear D gene. CDR1 is SGHNT and CDR2 is YYREEE in the germline V gene (reference sequence). Trimming shortened V by 4 bases and J by 0 bases, and 10 bases separated the two germline ends. The CDR3 length is 14 residues. CDR3 DNA: TGTGCCAGCAGCCCGGGCCCGATGAACACTGAAGCTTTCTTT. Its protein product is CASSPGPMNTEAFF.

The sample holds a few counts of this clonotype. This CDR3 fails to terminate in the conserved phenylalanine or tryptophan, so it likely reflects a read error. It is unclear where the CDR3 begins or ends on the DNA, so no DNA is shown, and the CDR3 is as TCRdb lists it. The CDR3: CASSQDFIGQGALFVL. V and J are TRBV14 and TRBJ2-5; TRBD1, as called in the table, went unchecked against the DNA. Per germline, CDR1 SGHDN and CDR2 FVKESK. The CDR3 numbers 16 amino acids, ends counted.

This clonotype has only a few counts. The J gene is TRBJ2-3, the V gene TRBV20-1; D is perhaps TRBD2 (6 bases). V was pared by 4 bases and J by 6 bases, with 20 bases between. This CDR3 is built from 15 residues. Per germline, CDR1 DFQATT and CDR2 SNEGSKA (reference sequence). The CDR3 sequence is CSANTGERRVDTQYF. The CDR3 DNA sequence: TGCAGTGCTAACACCGGGGAGAGGAGGGTGGATACGCAGTATTTT.

This clonotype was seen ten or more times. The V call is TRBV5-1, the J call TRBJ2-2, with 10 bases matching TRBD2. Trimming took 3 bases from V and 7 from J; bases not matched to a gene: 6. The length of the CDR3 is 15 residues. CDR1 is SGHRS and CDR2 is YFSETQ in the germline V gene. The CDR3 spells CASSSSGSMIGELFF. The CDR3 bases are TGCGCCAGCAGCTCTAGCGGGAGTATGATCGGGGAGCTGTTTTTT.

This clonotype was seen only a few times. The rearrangement uses TRBV6-2 or TRBV6-3 and TRBJ2-7; D possibly matches TRBD1 or TRBD2 (5 bases each). V shed 2 bases and J shed 3 bases, with 14 bases lying between them. Germline V gene data show CDR1 as MNHEY and CDR2 as SVGEGT. The CDR3 consists of 15 residues. The CDR3 DNA reads as TGTGCCAGCAGTTACCCTCGGGACGGGATCTACGAGCAGTACTTC. Translated: CASSYPRDGIYEQYF.

This clonotype was seen a few times. The chain carries TRBV24-1 and TRBJ1-5; D not certain. Trimming stripped 3 bases from V and 1 base from J, with 6 bases between. The CDR3 contains 14 residues. Per the germline V gene, CDR1 is KGHDR and CDR2 is SFDVKD. The CDR3 coding sequence is TGTGCCACCAGTGATACTGACAGCAATCAGCCCCAGCATTTT. It is translated as CATSDTDSNQPQHF.

Many counts were recorded for this clonotype. This sequence joins TRBV3-1 and TRBJ2-7, with TRBD2 matching 15 bases. V was clipped by 4 bases and J by 4 bases; unmatched bases: 8. The CDR3 length is 17 residues. Germline CDR1 and CDR2: LGHDT and YNNKEL (reference sequence). For the CDR3, the DNA is TGTGCCAGCAGCCCGGGACTAGCGGGAGGAAAGATATACGAGCAGTACTTC. Protein: CASSPGLAGGKIYEQYF.

This clonotype appeared many times. The rearrangement joins TRBV7-3 to TRBJ2-7, with a possible D match to TRBD2 (5 bases). The V end was cut by 4 bases, the J end by 5 bases, with 12 bases between. Per germline, CDR1 SGHTA and CDR2 FQGTGA. The CDR3 is 13 amino acids. CDR3 coding DNA: TGTGCCAGCAGCTCCTCATATAGCGACGAGCAGTACTTC. Its translation: CASSSSYSDEQYF.

This clonotype was recorded many times. The chain carries TRBV20-1 and TRBJ1-4, with D unresolved. V was pared by 1 base and J by 7 bases, with 19 bases between. The germline gives CDR1 DFQATT, CDR2 SNEGSKA (reference sequence). CDR3 length equals 16 residues. The CDR3 protein is CSARGVRAVGFEKLFF. CDR3 coding DNA: TGCAGTGCTAGAGGAGTGCGGGCAGTTGGGTTTGAAAAACTGTTTTTT.

The chain links TRBV12-3 or TRBV12-4 to TRBJ2-7; D tentatively fits TRBD1 or TRBD2 (5 bases each). CDR3 length: 12 amino acids. The V and J ends lost 0 bases and 7 bases respectively, with 7 bases between them. This CDR3 reads CASSLAGEEQYF. CDR3 coding DNA: TGTGCCAGCAGTTTAGCGGGGGAGGAGCAGTACTTC.

The gene calls are TRBV5-4 and TRBJ2-2; tentative D call: TRBD2 (6 bases). The CDR3 covers 15 residues. Germline assignment: CDR1 SGHNT and CDR2 YYREEE (reference sequence). The germline V and J ends were trimmed by 0 bases and 5 bases, with 11 bases remaining between them. The CDR3 loop reads CASSLARRETGELFF. CDR3 nucleotide sequence: TGTGCCAGCAGCTTGGCCCGCCGGGAGACCGGGGAGCTGTTTTTT.

In this sample, this clonotype turned up many times. The chain is built from TRBV5-1 and TRBJ1-1; D is ambiguous. The V end was cut by 0 bases, the J end by 4 bases, with 7 bases between. This CDR3 contains 13 residues. Germline CDR1 SGHRS, CDR2 YFSETQ. This chain's CDR3 is CASSLGVATEAFF. The CDR3 DNA is TGCGCCAGCAGCTTGGGAGTCGCCACTGAAGCTTTCTTT.

The chain joins TRBV9 to TRBJ1-1, with D possibly matching TRBD1 (5 bases). V lost 1 base to trimming and J lost 0 bases, with 13 bases between them. CDR1 and CDR2 (germline): SGDLS, YYNGEE. CDR3 size: 16 residues. The CDR3 sequence is CASSVLTESMNTEAFF. CDR3 DNA sequence: TGTGCCAGCAGCGTATTGACAGAATCCATGAACACTGAAGCTTTCTTT.